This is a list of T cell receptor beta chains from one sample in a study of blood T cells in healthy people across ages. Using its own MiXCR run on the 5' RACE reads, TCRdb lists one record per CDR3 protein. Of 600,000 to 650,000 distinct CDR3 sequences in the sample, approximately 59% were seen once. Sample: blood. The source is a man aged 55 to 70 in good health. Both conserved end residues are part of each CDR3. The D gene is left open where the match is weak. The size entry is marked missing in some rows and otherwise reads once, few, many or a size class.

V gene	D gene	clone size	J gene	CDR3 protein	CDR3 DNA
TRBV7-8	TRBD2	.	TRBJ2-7	CASSFGLAGGVEQYF	TGTGCCAGCAGCTTTGGTCTAGCGGGGGGCGTCGAGCAGTACTTC
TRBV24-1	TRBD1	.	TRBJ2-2	CATGTGGSPGELFF	TGTGCCACCGGAACAGGGGGCTCTCCCGGGGAGCTGTTTTTT
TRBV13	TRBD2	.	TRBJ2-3	CASSSVLAGGTDTQYF	TGTGCCAGCAGCTCCGTGTTAGCGGGGGGCACAGATACGCAGTATTTT
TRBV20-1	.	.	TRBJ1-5	CSARGGSLYQPQHF	TGCAGTGCTAGAGGGGGTTCCCTATATCAGCCCCAGCATTTT
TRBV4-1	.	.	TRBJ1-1	CATRKTEMNTEAFF	TGCGCCACCAGAAAGACCGAGATGAACACTGAAGCTTTCTTT
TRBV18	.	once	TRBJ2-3	CASSPTAGRGGTDTQYF	TGTGCCAGCTCACCAACGGCAGGCCGAGGGGGCACAGATACGCAGTATTTT
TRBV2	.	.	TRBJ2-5	CACSRRQVGGETQYF	TGTGCCTGCAGTCGCCGACAGGTCGGGGGGGAGACCCAGTACTTC
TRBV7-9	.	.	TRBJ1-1	CASSLAFGGAEGEAFF	TGTGCCAGCAGCTTAGCCTTCGGGGGGGCCGAGGGTGAAGCTTTCTTT
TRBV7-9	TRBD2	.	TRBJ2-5	CASSLAYGGIETQYF	TGTGCCAGCAGCTTAGCCTACGGGGGGATTGAGACCCAGTACTTC
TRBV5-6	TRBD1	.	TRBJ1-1	CASSLVPPGQEAFF	TGTGCCAGCAGCTTGGTACCCCCGGGACAGGAAGCTTTCTTT
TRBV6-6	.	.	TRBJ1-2	CASSYATINGYTF	TGTGCCAGCAGTTACGCGACGATAAATGGCTACACCTTC
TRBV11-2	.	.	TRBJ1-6	CAGSVQRNSPLHF	TGTGCCGGCAGCGTACAGAGAAATTCACCCCTCCACTTT
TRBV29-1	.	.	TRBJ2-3	CSVESQTTDTQYF	TGCAGCGTTGAATCCCAGACAACAGATACGCAGTATTTT
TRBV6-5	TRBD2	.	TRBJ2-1	CASSSGLGVRLEQFF	TGTGCCAGCAGTTCAGGACTAGGGGTTCGTCTTGAGCAGTTCTTC
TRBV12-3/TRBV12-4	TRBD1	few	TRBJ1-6	CASSVTGVGNSPLHF	TGTGCCAGCAGTGTGACAGGGGTGGGGAATTCACCCCTCCACTTT